These T cell receptor beta chains were read from a single sample in a study of T cell repertoires in cytomegalovirus infection. TCRdb reprocessed the reads with MiXCR, giving one entry per CDR3 protein. This sample carries roughly 80,000 distinct CDR3 sequences, around 37% of them seen once, and the ten largest clones take approximately 95%. No antigens are known for them. Source: CD8+ T cells from cultured PBMCs, taken from culture after CMV antigen stimulation. The receptors stem from a human donor in good health (CMV status not recorded). Some clones in this sample may be carry-over from other donors' samples. Each CDR3 is given without its conserved first and last residue.

V | CDR3
TRBV7-2 | ASSLGLEEF
TRBV10-2 | ASSELKMSQETQY
TRBV2 | ASSDMLAGDNEQF
TRBV29-1 | SVPSGGGETQY
TRBV4-2 | ASSQATAREINQPQH
TRBV6-6 | ASSHTSGGAAGDTQY
TRBV20-1 | SARGTGPYGYT
TRBV20-1 | SARGFDRANYNSPLH
TRBV5-4 | ASSSPSGGKDEQY
TRBV24-1 | ATSDFVGPYTDTQY
TRBV19 | ASSSSIGTAPVEKLF
TRBV6-1 | ASSVAGLNQPQH
TRBV5-1 | ASSLGGSLFPKDNEQF
TRBV5-4 | ASSQEGSSRNTIY
TRBV12-3/TRBV12-4 | ASRTDTQETQY
TRBV7-9 | ATRTGENTEAF
TRBV7-7 | ASSLSSGGFDEQF
TRBV28 | ASSLERKGYEQY
TRBV7-2 | ASSLVLRTAKNEKLF
TRBV7-2 | ASSQLRGSTDTQY
TRBV20-1 | SARTPSGTSGGPQETQY
TRBV27 | ASSYGQGTYEQY
TRBV4-1 | ASSQSAPINSPLH
TRBV7-6 | ASSSVTPLGQYYEQY
TRBV11-2 | ASSLAGEMNTEAF
TRBV7-8 | ASSLRVTSPNQPQH
TRBV27 | ASSLSRQGGEQY
TRBV28 | ASSSYLSGGSSYNEQF
TRBV3-1 | ASSSTGVGNQPQH
TRBV6-2/TRBV6-3 | ASSYSSRWETQY
TRBV6-8 | ASSPVTGGGYEQY
TRBV6-6 | ASSLGPRNTEAF
TRBV7-8 | ASYTGPGANVLT
TRBV5-6 | ASSLVGGGGQETQY
TRBV7-6 | ASSLRGTSTDTQY
TRBV12-3/TRBV12-4 | ASSLVGVDYGYT
TRBV7-2 | ASSLDGGLTYEQY
TRBV11-2 | ASSSGTPGNTIY
TRBV19 | ASSPRGGASDTQY
TRBV11-2 | ASSLGDREPLDTEAF
TRBV7-9 | ASSLVSPDYGYT
TRBV5-1 | ASSLVPQGAMGTEAF
TRBV6-4 | ASSDTSEAPFYGYT
TRBV28 | ASSLLGEQY
TRBV19 | ASSIDLLDQPQH
TRBV7-6 | ASSLTWGANEKLF
TRBV6-2/TRBV6-3 | ASSYGQVHEQF
TRBV7-8 | ASSLRTGTFLEQY
TRBV6-1 | ASSPDSSYEQY
TRBV20-1 | SARDLYSGGVVATDTQY
TRBV5-3 | ASSLGRGAHNEQF
TRBV6-2/TRBV6-3 | ASSFDRIRPQH
TRBV7-8 | ASRLYGASQETQY
TRBV27 | ASSPGLVANEQF
TRBV19 | ASKRERGPYNEQF
TRBV6-2/TRBV6-3 | ASRHRSGTLLFDEQF
TRBV11-2 | ASSLGPPTDTQY
TRBV4-1 | ASSPGLGPYEQY
TRBV7-6 | ASSPDRGRSYEQY
TRBV7-9 | ASSLTGGGTADTQY